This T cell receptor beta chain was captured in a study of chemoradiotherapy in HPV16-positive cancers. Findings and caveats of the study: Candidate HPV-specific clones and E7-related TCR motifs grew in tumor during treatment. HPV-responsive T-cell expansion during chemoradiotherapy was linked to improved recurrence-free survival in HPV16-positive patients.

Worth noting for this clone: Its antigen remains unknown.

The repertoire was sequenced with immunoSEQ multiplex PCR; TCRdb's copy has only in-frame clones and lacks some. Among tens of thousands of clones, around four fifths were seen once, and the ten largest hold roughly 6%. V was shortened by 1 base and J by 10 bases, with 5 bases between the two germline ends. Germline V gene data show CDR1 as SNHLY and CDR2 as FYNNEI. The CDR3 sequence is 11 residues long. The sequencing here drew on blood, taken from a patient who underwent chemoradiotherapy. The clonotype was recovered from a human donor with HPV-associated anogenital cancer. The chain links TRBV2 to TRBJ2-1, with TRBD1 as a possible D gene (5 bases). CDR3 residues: CASSEDREQFF. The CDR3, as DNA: TGTGCCAGCAGTGAAGACAGGGAGCAGTTCTTC.